This passage covers 21 T cell receptor beta chains from one sample sequenced in a study of blood T cell repertoires in COVID-19. Assay: immunoSEQ multiplex PCR; the TCRdb copy retains only in-frame clones and omits some. The sample shows 250,000 to 350,000 clones, roughly 80% of them seen only once. The sequenced material came from peripheral blood. The receptors come from a human donor with COVID-19, enrolled during active disease. The donor label of this sample is uncertain.

This rearrangement joins TRBV24-1 to TRBJ2-3, with 7 nucleotides matching TRBD2. The V and J ends lost 3 bases and 4 bases, in that order; junction bases with no gene match: 6. The CDR3 totals 15 residues. The germline V gene encodes CDR1 KGHDR and CDR2 SFDVKD. In DNA form, the CDR3 reads TGTGCCACCAGTGATGCGAGCGGGATCGCAGATACGCAGTATTTT. The encoded protein is CATSDASGIADTQYF.

The rearrangement joins TRBV28 to TRBJ2-2; D gene ambiguous. Germline V gene lookup returns CDR1 MDHEN and CDR2 SYDVKM. Trimming stripped 3 bases from V and 6 bases from J, with 5 bases between. The CDR3 contains 12 residues. The CDR3, as DNA: TGTGCCAGCAGTTTCCGGGCCGGGGAGCTGTTTTTT. This sequence encodes CASSFRAGELFF.

V is TRBV2 and J is TRBJ2-4; 7 nucleotides match TRBD2. Per the germline V gene, CDR1 is SNHLY and CDR2 is FYNNEI. The ends lost 3 bases at V and 15 bases at J; junction bases unmatched: 8. The length of the CDR3 is 12 residues. The CDR3 spells CASSDREGFRYF. For the CDR3, the DNA is TGTGCCAGCAGTGACAGGGAGGGATTTCGGTACTTC.

This clone showed up just a few times. The chain combines TRBV5-1 with TRBJ1-6, with 8 bases lining up with TRBD1. Trimming cost V 1 base and J 8 bases; bases outside gene matches: 8. Germline-derived CDR1 and CDR2 are SGHRS and YFSETQ. CDR3 length: 16 amino acids. The CDR3 loop is CASSLTQGAGDSPLHF. CDR3 nucleotides: TGCGCCAGCAGCTTGACCCAGGGGGCTGGGGATTCACCCCTCCACTTT.

V is TRBV18 and J is TRBJ2-5; 9 bases line up with TRBD1. V lost 0 bases, J lost 3 bases, and 5 bases stayed unmatched. Germline-derived CDR1 and CDR2 are KGHSH and LQKENI. CDR3 length: 16 amino acids. CDR3 in amino acids: CASSPPTGGYEETQYF. The DNA of the CDR3 is TGTGCCAGCTCACCACCGACAGGGGGATACGAAGAGACCCAGTACTTC.

The chain links TRBV27 to TRBJ2-5; 7 nucleotides align to TRBD1. The CDR3 is made up of 15 amino acids. Germline CDR1 reads MNHEY; CDR2 reads SMNVEV (reference sequence). V shed 5 bases and J 7 bases; nucleotides not matched to a gene: 13. The CDR3 DNA follows: TGTGCCAGCAGTCCAGCTCTGGGCAAGGGGGCGACCCAGTACTTC. As protein: CASSPALGKGATQYF.

The chain combines TRBV12-3 or TRBV12-4 with TRBJ1-2, with 9 nucleotides matching TRBD1. The trim removed 4 bases at V and 6 bases at J, leaving 3 bases unmatched. This CDR3 spans 13 amino acids. This CDR3 is CASSYRGRDGYTF. The CDR3, as DNA: TGTGCCAGCAGTTACAGGGGGCGGGATGGCTACACCTTC.

Only a few counts were recorded for this clone. The chain is built from TRBV6-5 and TRBJ2-3; D perhaps matches TRBD1 (6 bases). This CDR3 region has 14 residues. V lost 6 bases to trimming and J lost 2 bases, with 12 bases between them. CDR1 is MNHEY and CDR2 is SVGAGI in the germline V gene. Here the CDR3 reads CASSGQHFTDTQYF. The CDR3 region has the DNA TGTGCCAGCAGCGGACAGCATTTCACAGATACGCAGTATTTT.

J is TRBJ2-3 and V is TRBV24-1; TRBD1 aligns across 10 bases. The CDR3 covers 17 residues. CDR1 and CDR2 from the germline V gene are KGHDR and SFDVKD. Trimming took 2 bases from V and 5 from J; bases not matched to a gene: 9. CDR3 residues: CATSDSPRGTGVDTQYF. The CDR3 DNA follows: TGTGCCACCAGTGATTCGCCCCGGGGGACAGGGGTAGATACGCAGTATTTT.

The rearrangement uses TRBV11-2 and TRBJ2-2; the match to TRBD2 covers 14 bases. The CDR3 consists of 15 residues. J was trimmed by 8 bases and V by 8 bases; bases with no gene match: 7. The germline gives CDR1 SGHAT, CDR2 FQNNGV. The CDR3 region is CASGGLAGVSGELFF. The DNA for the CDR3 is TGTGCCAGCGGGGGACTAGCGGGAGTCTCGGGGGAGCTGTTTTTT.

The rearrangement links TRBV11-2 to TRBJ2-7, with 7 bases matching TRBD2. The CDR3 loop spans 16 amino acids. Germline V CDR1 and CDR2: SGHAT, FQNNGV. The junction had 22 bases not matched to a gene; V was cut back by 5 bases and J by 12 bases. CDR3 nucleotides: TGTGCCAGCAGCGAAACCCCCCTAGCGGCCCGACAAGTTTGGTACTTC. It is translated as CASSETPLAARQVWYF. Supplemented by reference TRBV11-2 and TRBJ2-7, the full variable domain reads EAGVAQSPRYKIIEKRQSVAFWCNPISGHATLYWYQQILGQGPKLLIQFQNNGVVDDSQLPKDRFSAERLKGVDSTLKIQPAKLEDSAVYLCASSETPLAARQVWYFGPGTRLTVT.

The gene calls are TRBV6-4 and TRBJ1-4; 9 nucleotides align to TRBD1. Trimming removed 7 bases from V and 10 bases from J; junction bases left unmatched: 4. The CDR3 loop spans 12 amino acids. Germline V gene lookup returns CDR1 MRHNA and CDR2 SNTAGT. In DNA form, the CDR3 reads TGTGCCAGCATCTCGGACAGGGGAAAACTGTTTTTT. It codes for CASISDRGKLFF.

This clone was seen once. V usage is TRBV5-6 and J usage is TRBJ1-1; D not resolved. The CDR3 totals 13 residues. Germline values: CDR1 SGHDT, CDR2 YYEEEE. V was clipped by 0 bases and J by 1 base, with 4 bases between them. CDR3 in DNA: TGTGCCAGCAGCTTGGACAGGAACACTGAAGCTTTCTTT. Its protein product is CASSLDRNTEAFF.

The V gene is TRBV28, the J gene TRBJ1-1; D remains unclear. This CDR3 is 14 amino acids long. V gave up 5 bases and J gave up 6 bases, with 16 bases separating them. Germline-derived CDR1 and CDR2 are MDHEN and SYDVKM. The CDR3 sequence is CASSPPGWVSEAFF. As DNA, the CDR3 is TGTGCCAGCAGTCCCCCGGGATGGGTGTCTGAAGCTTTCTTT.

This chain joins TRBV5-4 and TRBJ2-7, with TRBD2 as a possible D gene (5 bases). The CDR3 spans 14 residues. V was clipped by 4 bases and J by 3 bases, with 14 bases between them. The V gene's germline CDR1 is SGHNT and CDR2 YYREEE (reference sequence). Here the CDR3 reads CASSAGPRVYEQYF. CDR3 DNA sequence: TGTGCCAGCAGCGCAGGACCGCGGGTCTACGAGCAGTACTTC.

This clone was found a few times. This chain uses TRBV7-6 with TRBJ2-2, with 7 bases aligning to TRBD1. V shed 5 bases, J shed 3 bases, and the junction held 9 bases outside the gene matches. This CDR3 spans 16 amino acids. Germline V gene lookup returns CDR1 SGHVS and CDR2 FNYEAQ. The CDR3 coding sequence is TGTGCCAGCAGCCCCCAGGGGGACGGGGACACCGGGGAGCTGTTTTTT. Protein product: CASSPQGDGDTGELFF.

This chain links TRBV28 with TRBJ1-6, with D unresolved. CDR1 MDHEN and CDR2 SYDVKM come from the germline V gene. Trimming left V 6 bases short and J 6 bases short, with 12 bases between. This CDR3 is 14 amino acids long. DNA of the CDR3: TGTGCCAGCAGAACAGAGCCCCTTAATTCACCCCTCCACTTT. It translates to CASRTEPLNSPLHF.

The chain combines TRBV27 with TRBJ2-2; maybe TRBD1 (5 bases). Germline CDR1 MNHEY, CDR2 SMNVEV (reference sequence). The CDR3 consists of 18 residues. V was trimmed by 7 bases and J by 2 bases, leaving 23 bases between them. DNA of the CDR3: TGTGCCAGCAATCTCGACGAGAGCAGGGCCCGAAACACCGGGGAGCTGTTTTTT. Translated: CASNLDESRARNTGELFF.

The V gene is TRBV19, the J gene TRBJ2-2; D gene unclear. The germline V gene has CDR1 LNHDA and CDR2 SQIVND (reference sequence). The CDR3 extends over 16 amino acids. The V and J ends lost 3 bases and 4 bases respectively, with 15 bases between them. The CDR3 region is CASSISTPASTGELFF. The CDR3 bases are TGTGCCAGTAGTATTAGCACTCCGGCCAGCACCGGGGAGCTGTTTTTT.

The V gene is TRBV19, the J gene TRBJ2-2; the D is unclear. V was shortened by 7 bases and J by 2 bases, with 11 bases between the two germline ends. Germline lookup yields CDR1 LNHDA and CDR2 SQIVND (reference sequence). The CDR3 loop spans 14 amino acids. CDR3 protein: CASTPRLNTGELFF. For the CDR3, the DNA is TGTGCCAGTACCCCTCGACTCAACACCGGGGAGCTGTTTTTT.

This sequence joins TRBV11-3 and TRBJ2-7, with 9 bases identical to TRBD2. CDR1 and CDR2 (germline): SGHNT, YENEEA. Losses at the gene ends were 1 base for V and 3 bases for J; bases not matched to a gene: 4. The CDR3 has 15 residues. The CDR3 spells CASSLASGTIYEQYF. CDR3 sequence (DNA): TGTGCCAGCAGCTTAGCTAGCGGGACTATCTACGAGCAGTACTTC.